A single sample gave rise to the 12 T cell receptor beta chains below, sequenced in a study of beta chain features in type 1 diabetes. These receptors have no known antigen. Notes on the study in general: All four CD4+ subsets from Type 1 diabetes patients carried moderately but significantly shorter TCRB CDR3s.

The isolated RNA, all of it, was reverse transcribed, so expressed TCRB transcripts were what got sequenced. Using immunoSEQ multiplex PCR, the repertoire was profiled, and TCRdb retains in-frame clones only, with some absent. The sample shows approximately 730,000 clones, around 15% of them seen only once. The sequenced sample consisted of naive CD4+ T cells from blood. The receptors originated from a man between 18 and 35 years old with type 1 diabetes.

The chain links TRBV7-2 to TRBJ2-3; 13 bases align to TRBD2. The V segment lost 0 bases and the J segment 2 bases; nucleotides outside the gene matches: 5. The germline V gene has CDR1 SGHTA and CDR2 FQGNSA. The CDR3 consists of 18 residues. In DNA, the CDR3 is TGTGCCAGCAGCTTAGCCCCACTAGCGGGGGGGAACACAGATACGCAGTATTTT. Translating it yields CASSLAPLAGGNTDTQYF.

This clone was seen only a few times. This sequence joins TRBV5-6 and TRBJ2-7, with TRBD2 matching over 10 bases. CDR1 is SGHDT, CDR2 YYEEEE, per germline. Trimming cost V 0 bases and J 3 bases; bases outside gene matches: 6. The CDR3 length is 16 residues. The CDR3 loop reads CASSLASGGLIYEQYF. The CDR3 region has the DNA TGTGCCAGCAGCTTGGCTAGCGGGGGCCTTATCTACGAGCAGTACTTC.

The chain recombines TRBV10-3 with TRBJ1-1; D perhaps matches TRBD1 (5 bases). Deletions cut 8 bases from V and 3 bases from J, with 10 bases between. The length of the CDR3 is 12 residues. Germline-derived CDR1 and CDR2 are ENHRY and SYGVKD. CDR3 in amino acids: CAISGSDTEAFF. DNA of the CDR3: TGTGCCATCTCAGGGTCGGACACTGAAGCTTTCTTT.

The chain employs TRBV11-2 and TRBJ2-5, with 12 bases fitting TRBD2. The germline gives CDR1 SGHAT, CDR2 FQNNGV. Trimming removed 5 bases from V and 5 bases from J; junction bases left unmatched: 15. The CDR3 length is 18 residues. CDR3 loop: CASSLQPTSGGLEETQYF. The CDR3 DNA is TGTGCCAGCAGCCTCCAACCGACTAGCGGGGGCCTCGAGGAGACCCAGTACTTC.

V gene TRBV4-1 combines with J gene TRBJ1-2; no clear D. V lost 3 bases and J lost 5, with 19 bases in between. CDR3 length: 16 residues. Germline values: CDR1 MGHRA, CDR2 YSYEKL. The CDR3 loop is CASSQARSSQFYGYTF. The CDR3 DNA reads TGCGCCAGCAGCCAGGCCCGCTCCTCTCAGTTTTATGGCTACACCTTC.

This clone was counted a few times. Other DNA sequences in this specimen translate into the identical CDR3. V gene TRBV29-1 combines with J gene TRBJ2-1; TRBD1 matches at 8 bases. This CDR3 is 13 amino acids long. After removal of 7 bases from V and 2 bases from J, the junction contained 4 bases not matched to a gene. Germline values: CDR1 SQVTM, CDR2 ANQGSEA. The CDR3 is CSARGQPYNEQFF. The CDR3 DNA sequence: TGCAGCGCCAGGGGGCAGCCCTACAATGAGCAGTTCTTC.

The rearrangement links TRBV30 to TRBJ1-2; D call uncertain. Germline values: CDR1 GTSNPN, CDR2 SVGIG (reference sequence). The CDR3 is 11 amino acids. V lost 1 base to trimming and J lost 10 bases, with 10 bases between them. This chain's CDR3 is CAWSAGVVYTF. CDR3 bases: TGTGCCTGGAGTGCCGGAGTCGTCTACACCTTC. Drawing the rest from reference TRBV30 and TRBJ1-2, the complete variable domain is SQTIHQWPATLVQPVGSPLSLECTVEGTSNPNLYWYRQAAGRGLQLLFYSVGIGQISSEVPQNLSASRPQDRQFILSSKKLLLSDSGFYLCAWSAGVVYTFGSGTRLTVV.

This clone was detected only a few times. This rearrangement joins TRBV29-1 to TRBJ2-3; the D is unclear. CDR1 SQVTM and CDR2 ANQGSEA come from the germline V gene. The germline V and J ends were trimmed by 3 bases and 6 bases, with 16 bases remaining between them. The CDR3 has 14 amino acids. The CDR3 protein is CSVDGQETTDTQYF. CDR3 bases: TGCAGCGTTGACGGCCAGGAAACAACGGATACGCAGTATTTT.

The V gene is TRBV6-6, the J gene TRBJ1-6; no definite D call. Per the germline V gene, CDR1 is MNHNY and CDR2 is SVGAGI (reference sequence). The CDR3 loop spans 16 amino acids. Trimming took off 6 bases at V and 11 bases at J, with 23 bases between the two ends. The CDR3 bases are TGTGCCAGCAGGCTTGAGGGCGCGGTGGGCAATCCACCCCTCCACTTT. The encoded protein is CASRLEGAVGNPPLHF.

Turning to this clone: Sequence at one end of the junction differs from germline and may be a read error. This chain links TRBV29-1 with TRBJ2-5; 7 nucleotides match TRBD2. CDR1 is SQVTM and CDR2 is ANQGSEA in the germline V gene. CDR3 length: 12 residues. This CDR3 is CSGEVGGETQYF. CDR3 DNA sequence: TGCAGCGGTGAAGTGGGAGGGGAGACCCAGTACTTC.

This clone came up many times. The CDR3, as DNA: TGTGCCAGCAGCTCACTAGCGGACGCTGTGGGTGAGCAGTTCTTC. Translated: CASSSLADAVGEQFF. The V gene is TRBV21-1, the J gene TRBJ2-1; no DNA check was done on the table's D call, TRBD2. TRBV21-1 corresponds to a pseudogene. The CDR3 is 15 amino acids.

V usage is TRBV6-6 and J usage is TRBJ1-1, with D perhaps TRBD1 (5 bases). This CDR3 is built from 15 residues. V lost 7 bases and J lost 8, with 23 bases in between. CDR1 and CDR2 from the germline V gene are MNHNY and SVGAGI (reference sequence). CDR3 in amino acids: CASILIGRQSPEAFF. CDR3 DNA sequence: TGTGCCAGCATTCTAATTGGGCGACAGAGCCCAGAAGCTTTCTTT.